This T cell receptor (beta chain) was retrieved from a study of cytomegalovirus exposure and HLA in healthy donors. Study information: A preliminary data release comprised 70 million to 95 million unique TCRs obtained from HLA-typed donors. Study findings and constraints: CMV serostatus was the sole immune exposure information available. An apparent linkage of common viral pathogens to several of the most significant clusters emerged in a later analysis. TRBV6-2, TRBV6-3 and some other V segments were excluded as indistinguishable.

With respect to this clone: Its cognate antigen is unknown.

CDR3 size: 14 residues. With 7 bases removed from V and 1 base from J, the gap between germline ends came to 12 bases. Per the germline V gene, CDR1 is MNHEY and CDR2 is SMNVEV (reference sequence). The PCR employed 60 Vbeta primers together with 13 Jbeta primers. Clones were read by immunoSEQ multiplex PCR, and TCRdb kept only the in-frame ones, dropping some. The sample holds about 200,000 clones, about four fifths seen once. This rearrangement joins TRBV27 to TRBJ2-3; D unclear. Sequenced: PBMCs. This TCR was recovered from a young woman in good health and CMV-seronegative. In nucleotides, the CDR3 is TGTGCCAGCACCCCCCATCGGGGCACAGATACGCAGTATTTT. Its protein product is CASTPHRGTDTQYF.